This TCR beta chain was retrieved from a study of blood T cell repertoires in COVID-19. About the research overall: PBMCs, B-cell-depleted T cells, or T cells were the source of the cDNA or gDNA that made up the material.

Original data processing: Using reference gene primer amplification, nucleated cell counts were estimated. Here immunoSEQ multiplex PCR was the method, and the copy in TCRdb shows in-frame clones only, minus some. That table furnishes V, J and clone size, whereas the DNA furnished D and trimming. The sample records around 470,000 clones, 90% being singletons. Donors were grouped by their self-reported clinical history. Cohort 3 donors counted as recovered after two negative PCRs, clearance, or resolved symptoms. The germline V gene has CDR1 LGHDT and CDR2 YNNKEL (reference sequence). V was shortened by 3 bases and J by 4 bases, with 16 bases between the two germline ends. The CDR3 consists of 15 residues.

The sequencing input was PBMCs or T cells enriched from blood (not recorded which). The sequence was obtained from a man aged 18 to 35 who had recovered from COVID-19. The chain joins TRBV3-1 (or the pseudogene TRBV3-2) to TRBJ2-7, with D tentatively TRBD1 (5 bases). DNA of the CDR3: TGTGCCAGCAGCCAGCGACAGCGCCTGGTTTACGAGCAGTACTTC. Encoded protein: CASSQRQRLVYEQYF.